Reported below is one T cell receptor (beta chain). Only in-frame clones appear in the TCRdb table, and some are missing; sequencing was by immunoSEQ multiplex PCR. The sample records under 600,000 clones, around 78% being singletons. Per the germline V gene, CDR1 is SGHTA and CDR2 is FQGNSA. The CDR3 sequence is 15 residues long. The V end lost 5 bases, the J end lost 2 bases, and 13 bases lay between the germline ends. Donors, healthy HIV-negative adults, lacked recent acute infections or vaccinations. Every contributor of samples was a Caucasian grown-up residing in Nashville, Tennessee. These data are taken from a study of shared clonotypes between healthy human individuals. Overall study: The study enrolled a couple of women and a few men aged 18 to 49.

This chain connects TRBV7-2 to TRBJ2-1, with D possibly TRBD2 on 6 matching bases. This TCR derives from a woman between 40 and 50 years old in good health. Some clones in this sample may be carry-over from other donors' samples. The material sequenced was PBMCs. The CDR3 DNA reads TGTGCCAGCAGCCAAGCAGTAGCGGCCTACAATGAGCAGTTCTTC. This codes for CASSQAVAAYNEQFF. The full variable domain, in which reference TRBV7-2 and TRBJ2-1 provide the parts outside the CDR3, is GAGVSQSPSNKVTEKGKDVELRCDPISGHTALYWYRQSLGQGLEFLIYFQGNSAPDKSGLPSDRFSAERTGGSVSTLTIQRTQQEDSAVYLCASSQAVAAYNEQFFGPGTRLTVL.